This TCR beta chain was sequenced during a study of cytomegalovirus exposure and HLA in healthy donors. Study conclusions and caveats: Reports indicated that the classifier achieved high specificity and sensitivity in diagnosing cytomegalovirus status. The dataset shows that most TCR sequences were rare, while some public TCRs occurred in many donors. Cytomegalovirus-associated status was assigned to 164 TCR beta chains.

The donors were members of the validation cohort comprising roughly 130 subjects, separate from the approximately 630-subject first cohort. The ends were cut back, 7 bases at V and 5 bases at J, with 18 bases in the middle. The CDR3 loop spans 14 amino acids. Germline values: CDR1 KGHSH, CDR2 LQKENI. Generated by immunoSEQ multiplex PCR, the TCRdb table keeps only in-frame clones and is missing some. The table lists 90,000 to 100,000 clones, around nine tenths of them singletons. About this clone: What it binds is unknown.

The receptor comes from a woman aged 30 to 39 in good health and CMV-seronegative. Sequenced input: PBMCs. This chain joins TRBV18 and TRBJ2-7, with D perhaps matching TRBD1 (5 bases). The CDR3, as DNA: TGTGCCAGCTTCACGTCCATTGGGGCCGACGAGCAGTACTTC. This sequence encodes CASFTSIGADEQYF.